Shown below are 19 T cell receptor beta chains from a single sample sequenced in a study of blood T cell repertoires in COVID-19. The protocol was immunoSEQ multiplex PCR, while the TCRdb copy is restricted to in-frame clones and leaves out a portion. The sample includes roughly 180,000 clones, around 87% seen only once; the top ten take around 2%. The sample comprised PBMCs or T cells enriched from blood (not recorded which). These receptors were collected from a woman in her twenties or thirties who had recovered from COVID-19.

The genes are TRBV2 and TRBJ1-2, with D perhaps matching TRBD1 (6 bases). Trimming pared 7 bases from V and 5 bases from J, leaving 17 bases between. The CDR3 has 14 residues. CDR1 is SNHLY, CDR2 FYNNEI, per germline. Here the CDR3 DNA reads TGTGCCAGCACTATGGCTGGGGGCCCATATGGCTACACCTTC. It translates to CASTMAGGPYGYTF.

V usage is TRBV18 and J usage is TRBJ1-1, with D tentatively TRBD1 (6 bases). Trimming removed 2 bases at V and 10 bases at J, with 14 bases between. This CDR3 contains 13 residues. Germline CDR1 and CDR2: KGHSH and LQKENI. The CDR3 loop reads CASSPREGEGAFF. The CDR3 DNA is TGTGCCAGCTCACCAAGGGAGGGGGAAGGAGCTTTCTTT. Filled out from reference TRBV18 and TRBJ1-1, the complete variable domain reads NAGVMQNPRHLVRRRGQEARLRCSPMKGHSHVYWYRQLPEEGLKFMVYLQKENIIDESGMPKERFSAEFPKEGPSILRIQQVVRGDSAAYFCASSPREGEGAFFGQGTRLTVV.

The chain employs TRBV10-3 and TRBJ2-1; 9 bases are a match to TRBD2. The V and J ends lost 3 bases and 5 bases, in that order; junction bases with no gene match: 5. Germline CDR1 reads ENHRY; CDR2 reads SYGVKD. The CDR3 sequence is 15 residues long. As DNA, the CDR3 is TGTGCCATCAGTGATGGCCTAGCGGGAAACAATGAGCAGTTCTTC. Translated: CAISDGLAGNNEQFF.

This chain uses TRBV11-1 with TRBJ2-7; possibly TRBD1 for D (6 bases). The CDR3 extends over 14 amino acids. In germline, CDR1 is SGHAT, CDR2 FQDESV (reference sequence). Trimming shortened V by 2 bases and J by 4 bases, and 12 bases separated the two germline ends. CDR3 sequence: CASSLSNRAYEQYF. The DNA of the CDR3 is TGTGCCAGCAGCTTATCGAACAGGGCGTACGAGCAGTACTTC.

Here the CDR3 reads CASSDQRDTGELFF. In DNA form, the CDR3 reads TGTGCCAGCAGTGACCAGAGGGACACCGGGGAGCTGTTTTTT. V is TRBV27 and J is TRBJ2-2; a possible D gene is TRBD2 (5 bases). The germline CDR1 and CDR2 sequences are MNHEY and SMNVEV (reference sequence). Trimming cost V 5 bases and J 3 bases, with 10 bases left between them. The CDR3 runs to 14 residues.

The chain joins TRBV30 to TRBJ1-2; TRBD1 agrees at 7 bases. Germline-derived CDR1 and CDR2 are GTSNPN and SVGIG (reference sequence). The CDR3 is made up of 15 amino acids. V shed 2 bases, J shed 4 bases, and the junction held 10 bases outside the gene matches. CDR3 protein: CAWSPEGAEVYGYTF. CDR3 sequence (DNA): TGTGCCTGGAGTCCCGAGGGGGCGGAGGTCTATGGCTACACCTTC.

The chain is built from TRBV7-2 and TRBJ1-2; TRBD1 matches 8 bases. The germline V gene encodes CDR1 SGHTA and CDR2 FQGNSA. The CDR3 extends over 14 amino acids. Trimming cost V 1 base and J 8 bases; bases outside gene matches: 6. CDR3 DNA sequence: TGTGCCAGCAGCTTAGGGGGACAGGAGGGCGGCTACACCTTC. Translated, it gives CASSLGGQEGGYTF. Complete variable domain (other parts from reference TRBV7-2 and TRBJ1-2): GAGVSQSPSNKVTEKGKDVELRCDPISGHTALYWYRQSLGQGLEFLIYFQGNSAPDKSGLPSDRFSAERTGGSVSTLTIQRTQQEDSAVYLCASSLGGQEGGYTFGSGTRLTVV.

The chain carries TRBV11-2 and TRBJ1-2; TRBD1 aligns across 7 bases. Looked up from germline, CDR1 is SGHAT and CDR2 is FQNNGV. V lost 1 base, J lost 4 bases, and 6 bases stayed unmatched. This CDR3 region has 15 residues. Here the CDR3 reads CASSLAGGEGYGYTF. The CDR3 nucleotides read TGTGCCAGCAGCTTAGCAGGGGGAGAGGGCTATGGCTACACCTTC.

The rearrangement uses TRBV7-2 and TRBJ1-1, with 11 bases that match TRBD1. Trimming cost V 3 bases and J 9 bases; bases outside gene matches: 9. This CDR3 comprises 15 residues. Germline V gives CDR1 SGHTA, CDR2 FQGNSA. The CDR3 DNA reads TGTGCCAGCAGCTTTTCGCCGGGACAGGGGGTGAAAGCTTTCTTT. Its translation is CASSFSPGQGVKAFF.

V usage is TRBV6-2 or TRBV6-3 and J usage is TRBJ1-3; D is unresolved. The V gene's germline CDR1 is MNHEY and CDR2 SVGEGT. There are 15 residues in the CDR3. Trimming took off 0 bases at V and 2 bases at J, with 8 bases between the two ends. The CDR3 coding sequence is TGTGCCAGCAGTTACTCGACCGGGGCTGGAAACACCATATATTTT. Protein: CASSYSTGAGNTIYF.

This chain joins TRBV6-1 and TRBJ2-7; tentatively, D is TRBD1 (6 bases). Germline CDR1 reads MNHNS; CDR2 reads SASEGT. V was trimmed by 2 bases and J by 2 bases, leaving 13 bases between them. The CDR3 contains 15 residues. CDR3 in DNA: TGTGCCAGCAGTGAATATAGGGCAGGGGCCTACGAGCAGTACTTC. The encoded protein is CASSEYRAGAYEQYF.

This chain joins TRBV18 and TRBJ1-5, with 7 nucleotides matching TRBD1. The CDR3 length is 19 residues. In germline, CDR1 is KGHSH, CDR2 LQKENI. J lost 5 bases, V lost 3 bases, and 19 bases had no gene match. The CDR3 spells CASSPLPGKGGYFDQPQHF. CDR3 nucleotide sequence: TGTGCCAGCTCACCCCTCCCCGGGAAAGGGGGCTACTTTGATCAGCCCCAGCATTTT.

The chain uses TRBV18 and TRBJ2-1; the match to TRBD1 covers 9 bases. The CDR3 is 17 residues long. Trimming took 0 bases from V and 3 from J; bases not matched to a gene: 6. Germline lookup yields CDR1 KGHSH and CDR2 LQKENI. This CDR3 is CASSPPVQGARYNEQFF. In DNA form, the CDR3 reads TGTGCCAGCTCACCACCCGTACAGGGGGCACGCTACAATGAGCAGTTCTTC.

J is TRBJ1-1 and V is TRBV7-9; 9 bases are a match to TRBD1. CDR3 size: 15 residues. Germline CDR1 reads SEHNR; CDR2 reads FQNEAQ (reference sequence). The V gene end was trimmed by 9 bases and the J gene end by 7 bases; junction bases not matched to a gene: 15. CDR3 DNA: TGTGCCAGTTTCGAAGGCGGGACAGGGAAAGGTGAAGCTTTCTTT. Amino acids: CASFEGGTGKGEAFF.

The rearrangement uses TRBV2 and TRBJ2-1; 7 positions match TRBD1. With 6 bases clipped from V and 14 bases from J, the junction kept 7 bases outside the gene matches. Germline V gene sequence: CDR1 SNHLY, CDR2 FYNNEI. This CDR3 has 11 residues. CDR3 in amino acids: CASSRTGYEFF. CDR3 DNA: TGTGCCAGCAGCAGGACAGGTTATGAGTTCTTC.

The table lists this clone with a few counts. The V and J genes are TRBV5-1 and TRBJ2-3, with D perhaps TRBD2 (6 bases). V was cut by 6 bases and J by 0 bases, with 14 bases left in between. This CDR3 is 15 amino acids long. Germline V gene sequence: CDR1 SGHRS, CDR2 YFSETQ. CDR3 nucleotide sequence: TGCGCCAGCATCCTTAGCGGATCTAGCACAGATACGCAGTATTTT. Its protein is CASILSGSSTDTQYF.

As concerns this clone: The same CDR3 can be traced to other DNA sequences in this sample. The chain carries TRBV18 and TRBJ1-6; TRBD1 agrees at 8 bases. Germline V CDR1 and CDR2: KGHSH, LQKENI. Germline trimming cut 3 bases from V and 4 bases from J; bases unmatched to any gene: 5. This CDR3 spans 16 amino acids. CDR3 sequence: CASSPQGAGYNSPLHF. DNA of the CDR3: TGTGCCAGCTCACCCCAGGGGGCAGGGTATAATTCACCCCTCCACTTT.

The table lists this clone with many counts. The chain is built from TRBV27 and TRBJ2-7; TRBD2 matches at 9 bases. The trim removed 6 bases at V and 1 base at J, leaving 7 bases unmatched. The CDR3 consists of 15 residues. Germline assignment: CDR1 MNHEY and CDR2 SMNVEV (reference sequence). CDR3 region: CASRIEAGGSYEQYF. The CDR3 nucleotides are TGTGCCAGCAGGATTGAAGCGGGGGGTTCCTACGAGCAGTACTTC.

The V and J genes are TRBV25-1 and TRBJ1-1; tentatively, D is TRBD1 (5 bases). The CDR3 contains 13 residues. Looked up from germline, CDR1 is MGHDK and CDR2 is SYGVNS. V was trimmed by 1 base and J by 7 bases, leaving 10 bases between them. CDR3 amino acids: CASSEFGQGEAFF. CDR3 DNA: TGTGCCAGCAGTGAATTCGGGCAGGGTGAAGCTTTCTTT.